This TCR beta chain came from a study of blood T cell repertoires in COVID-19. Here immunoSEQ multiplex PCR was the method, and the copy in TCRdb shows in-frame clones only, minus some. This repertoire shows about 47,000 clones, 75% to 90% found once; its top ten account for 6.5% to 9%. Germline CDR1 is SGHDT and CDR2 is YYEEEE. The V and J ends lost 1 base and 6 bases respectively, with 5 bases between them. The CDR3 sequence is 12 residues long. J is TRBJ2-1 and V is TRBV5-6, with D uncertain. Sequencing used peripheral blood. The clonotype comes from a man aged 55 to 69 with active COVID-19. CDR3 region: CASSLISNEQFF. As DNA, the CDR3 is TGTGCCAGCAGCTTGATCAGCAATGAGCAGTTCTTC.